What follows are 17 T cell receptor beta chains derived from one specimen sequenced in a study of identical twins. Using its own MiXCR run on the 5' RACE reads, TCRdb lists one record per CDR3 protein. This table has about 240,000 distinct CDR3 sequences, 7.5% appearing once. The sample was also linked to a second study, of yellow fever vaccine responses in identical twins.

Specimen: CD8+ T cells sorted from blood. Receptors originate from a woman under 30 in good health.

This clonotype was detected ten times or more. This rearrangement joins TRBV29-1 to TRBJ2-3, with 7 bases lining up with TRBD2. The CDR3 loop spans 14 amino acids. Per germline, CDR1 SQVTM and CDR2 ANQGSEA. The V segment lost 4 bases and the J segment 2 bases; nucleotides outside the gene matches: 6. The CDR3 nucleotides read TGCAGCGTTGGGGCTAGCGGCTTCACAGATACGCAGTATTTT. This codes for CSVGASGFTDTQYF.

This sequence joins TRBV6-5 and TRBJ2-7; D uncertain. Germline assignment: CDR1 MNHEY and CDR2 SVGAGI. V was cut by 2 bases and J by 6 bases, with 11 bases left in between. The CDR3 is made up of 13 amino acids. CDR3 sequence: CASSYRLGFEQYV. The CDR3 DNA sequence: TGTGCCAGCAGTTACCGTCTGGGGTTCGAGCAGTACGTC.

This clonotype was counted only a few times. CDR3 sequence (DNA): TGTGCCAGCAGGAGCGGGCAGGGGAGCTCCTACAATGAGCAGTTCTTC. Its translation: CASRSGQGSSYNEQFF. The chain is built from TRBV6-1 and TRBJ2-1; D possibly matches TRBD1 or TRBD2 (6 bases each). V was clipped by 6 bases and J by 0 bases, with 15 bases between them. The CDR3 contains 16 residues. The V gene's germline CDR1 is MNHNS and CDR2 SASEGT.

This clonotype was found a few times. The rearrangement links TRBV6-1 to TRBJ1-2; D is possibly TRBD1 (5 bases). The germline CDR1 and CDR2 sequences are MNHNS and SASEGT. Trimming pared 5 bases from V and 7 bases from J, leaving 14 bases between. The CDR3 length is 13 residues. In DNA form, the CDR3 reads TGTGCCAGCAGTCAAGTCGGGGCTGTTGGCTACACCTTC. Amino acid sequence: CASSQVGAVGYTF.

The V and J genes are TRBV5-1 and TRBJ2-1, with TRBD2 matching 7 bases. Trimming took 2 bases from V and 9 from J; bases not matched to a gene: 20. The CDR3 runs to 18 residues. The germline V gene has CDR1 SGHRS and CDR2 YFSETQ. This chain's CDR3 is CASSLTAPALGRGSEQFF. For the CDR3, the DNA is TGCGCCAGCAGCTTAACGGCGCCTGCCCTGGGGCGGGGGAGTGAGCAGTTCTTC.

This clonotype turned up a few times. This rearrangement joins TRBV12-3 or TRBV12-4 to TRBJ2-6; TRBD2 might be the D (5 bases). The CDR3 spans 19 residues. The V and J ends lost 4 bases and 0 bases respectively, with 19 bases between them. The DNA of the CDR3 is TGTGCCAGCAGTTCCCTCCGGGATCTACCCCGCTCTGGGGCCAACGTCCTGACTTTC. This encodes CASSSLRDLPRSGANVLTF.

This clonotype has a handful of counts. J is TRBJ2-5 and V is TRBV7-2; a possible D gene is TRBD2 (6 bases). The CDR3 sequence is 16 residues long. V was cut by 5 bases and J by 3 bases, with 19 bases left in between. Germline V gene data show CDR1 as SGHTA and CDR2 as FQGNSA. Here the CDR3 DNA reads TGTGCCAGCAGCCCCCCGGAGGGGCGGATGGAAGAGACCCAGTACTTC. Translating it yields CASSPPEGRMEETQYF.

This clonotype was seen repeatedly, ten times or more. The chain joins TRBV12-3 or TRBV12-4 to TRBJ1-1; D is ambiguous. The CDR3 totals 15 residues. Trimming took off 5 bases at V and 5 bases at J, with 18 bases between the two ends. Here the CDR3 DNA reads TGTGCCAGCAGTCCTTCCGGGTCCCAAGAAACTGAAGCTTTCTTT. It encodes CASSPSGSQETEAFF.

This clonotype showed up just a few times. This chain connects TRBV5-5 to TRBJ2-2, with a tentative D call TRBD1 (5 bases). V lost 3 bases, J lost 7 bases, and 13 bases lay in between. Germline V gene data show CDR1 as SGHKS and CDR2 as YYEKEE (reference sequence). This CDR3 has 14 residues. The CDR3 here is CASSSGWGGGELFF. In nucleotides, the CDR3 is TGTGCCAGCAGCTCCGGTTGGGGCGGCGGGGAGCTGTTTTTT.

This clonotype was detected ten times or more. The chain employs TRBV5-1 and TRBJ2-1; TRBD1 matches at 7 bases. The CDR3 is made up of 15 amino acids. Germline lookup yields CDR1 SGHRS and CDR2 YFSETQ. Losses at the gene ends were 7 bases for V and 7 bases for J; bases not matched to a gene: 14. DNA of the CDR3: TGCGCCAGCGGATCAAAGGGGGCCCCCCGGAATGAGCAGTTCTTC. It translates to CASGSKGAPRNEQFF.

This clonotype was observed a few times. This CDR3 is CASSEKRLAGGPGADTQYF. Written as DNA, the CDR3 is TGTGCCAGCAGTGAAAAGCGGCTAGCGGGAGGGCCCGGCGCAGATACGCAGTATTTT. The rearrangement uses TRBV6-1 and TRBJ2-3, with TRBD2 matching 12 bases. The CDR3 sequence is 19 residues long. With V trimmed by 2 bases and J by 4 bases, 13 bases remained unmatched. Per the germline V gene, CDR1 is MNHNS and CDR2 is SASEGT.

The chain links TRBV12-3 or TRBV12-4 to TRBJ2-7, with TRBD2 matching 11 bases. The CDR3 runs to 20 residues. Trimming removed 6 bases from V and 1 base from J; junction bases left unmatched: 20. The CDR3 region is CASSRNLGLAESIRSYEQYF. The CDR3 coding sequence is TGTGCCAGCAGCCGCAACCTGGGACTAGCGGAATCGATAAGGTCCTACGAGCAGTACTTC.

The chain recombines TRBV29-1 with TRBJ2-1; D might be TRBD2 (6 bases). V lost 3 bases and J 8 bases, leaving 17 bases between the germline ends. CDR1 and CDR2 from the germline V gene are SQVTM and ANQGSEA. There are 14 residues in the CDR3. The CDR3 protein is CSVELREWGHEQFF. Written as DNA, the CDR3 is TGCAGCGTTGAGTTGCGGGAATGGGGCCATGAGCAGTTCTTC.

At least ten counts were recorded for this clonotype. This sequence joins TRBV28 and TRBJ2-1, with D perhaps TRBD1 (5 bases). The CDR3 is made up of 14 amino acids. The germline V gene encodes CDR1 MDHEN and CDR2 SYDVKM. Trimming shortened V by 4 bases and J by 0 bases, and 7 bases separated the two germline ends. For the CDR3, the DNA is TGTGCCAGCAGTTGGACAAGCTCCTACAATGAGCAGTTCTTC. Translation: CASSWTSSYNEQFF.

The sample holds a few counts of this clonotype. J is TRBJ2-3 and V is TRBV7-8; TRBD2 matches at 7 bases. CDR3 length: 12 amino acids. The junction had 2 bases not matched to a gene; V was cut back by 8 bases and J by 3 bases. The germline V gene encodes CDR1 SGHVS and CDR2 FQNEAQ. In DNA form, the CDR3 reads TGTGCCAGCCGGGGGGTGACAGATACGCAGTATTTT. This encodes CASRGVTDTQYF.

The sample holds many counts of this clonotype. The genes are TRBV20-1 and TRBJ1-3, with a possible D match to TRBD1 (5 bases). The CDR3 is made up of 14 amino acids. Germline V gene sequence: CDR1 DFQATT, CDR2 SNEGSKA (reference sequence). V was trimmed by 2 bases and J by 4 bases, leaving 12 bases between them. CDR3 bases: TGCAGTGCTAGATGGGCAGGGTCAGGAAACACCATATATTTT. It is translated as CSARWAGSGNTIYF.

The chain employs TRBV10-1 and TRBJ2-7, with 8 nucleotides matching TRBD2. This CDR3 is built from 14 residues. J gave up 3 bases and V 6 bases, and 7 bases lay outside the gene matches. CDR1 is WNHNN, CDR2 SYGVQD, per germline (reference sequence). CDR3 region: CASSSSGRYYEQYF. CDR3 bases: TGCGCCAGCAGCTCGAGCGGGAGATACTACGAGCAGTACTTC.